Shown below are 28 T cell receptor beta chains from a single sample sequenced in a study of blood T cells in healthy people across ages. PCR was performed a second time for about 7 to 12 cycles using a sample-barcoded 5' primer and a J-beta primer mix. TCRdb re-analysed the 5' RACE reads in MiXCR, keeping a single row per CDR3 protein. The sample has fewer than 800,000 distinct CDR3 sequences, 20% to 25% seen once. This same sample was also taken into another study, of T cells of mothers and their children.

Sequenced sample: blood. These receptors came from a boy younger than 18 in good health.

This chain uses TRBV20-1 with TRBJ2-3, with 7 bases fitting TRBD2. The CDR3 has 15 residues. Germline assignment: CDR1 DFQATT and CDR2 SNEGSKA (reference sequence). V trimming: 0 bases; J trimming: 4 bases; junction bases outside the gene matches: 7. Here the CDR3 reads CSARDPAGVADTQYF. Here the CDR3 DNA reads TGCAGTGCTAGAGATCCTGCGGGAGTCGCAGATACGCAGTATTTT.

The chain recombines TRBV12-3 or TRBV12-4 with TRBJ2-7; D perhaps matches TRBD2 (7 bases). V dropped 7 bases and J dropped 0 bases, with 13 bases sitting between them. This CDR3 region has 14 residues. The chain's CDR3 is CASTRGAGSYEQYF. The CDR3 coding sequence is TGTGCCAGCACCCGGGGGGCGGGCTCCTACGAGCAGTACTTC.

This clonotype was seen a few times. This rearrangement joins TRBV5-1 to TRBJ2-1; perhaps D is TRBD1 or TRBD2 (5 bases each). Trimming shortened V by 0 bases and J by 0 bases, and 10 bases separated the two germline ends. From germline, CDR1 is SGHRS and CDR2 YFSETQ. This CDR3 region has 16 residues. The CDR3 DNA reads TGCGCCAGCAGCTTGGGGGGGAGAAGCTCCTACAATGAGCAGTTCTTC. It codes for CASSLGGRSSYNEQFF.

The V gene is TRBV7-3, the J gene TRBJ2-5; D is uncertain. The end of the DNA fits TRBJ2-1 better, so the J call may be wrong. Looked up from germline, CDR1 is SGHTA and CDR2 is FQGTGA. CDR3 length: 13 residues. The CDR3: CASSSPVDNEQFF. Here the CDR3 DNA reads TGTGCCAGCAGCTCTCCAGTGGACAATGAGCAGTTCTTC.

This clonotype has a handful of counts. This chain links TRBV9 with TRBJ1-1, with D perhaps matching TRBD1 (5 bases). This CDR3 spans 15 amino acids. The V end lost 0 bases, the J end lost 9 bases, and 18 bases lay between the germline ends. The germline V gene has CDR1 SGDLS and CDR2 YYNGEE. CDR3 sequence reads: CASSVDGAGDRKAFF. The CDR3 DNA sequence: TGTGCCAGCAGCGTAGACGGGGCAGGAGACAGAAAAGCTTTCTTT.

Only a few counts were recorded for this clonotype. V and J are TRBV24-1 and TRBJ2-2; D perhaps matches TRBD1 (6 bases). The CDR3 has 17 amino acids. V lost 4 bases to trimming and J lost 10 bases, with 24 bases between them. The germline gives CDR1 KGHDR, CDR2 SFDVKD. The CDR3 sequence: CATSDSSSRQALKELFF. The CDR3 bases are TGTGCCACCAGTGACTCCTCCTCTAGACAGGCCCTGAAGGAGCTGTTTTTT.

The chain carries TRBV7-8 and TRBJ2-4, with 9 bases fitting TRBD1. The CDR3 is 18 residues long. Germline values: CDR1 SGHVS, CDR2 FQNEAQ. V trimming: 5 bases; J trimming: 9 bases; junction bases outside the gene matches: 20. CDR3 coding DNA: TGTGCCAGCAGCCCCAGCACCCAGAGGGACAGGGATGGAGGCATTCAGTACTTC. Its protein is CASSPSTQRDRDGGIQYF.

Concerning this clonotype itself: A much larger clone differs by one base, so this may be a read error. The V call is TRBV7-9, the J call TRBJ2-3; D not certain. CDR3 size: 12 residues. Trimming took off 5 bases at V and 2 bases at J, with 5 bases between the two ends. Per the germline V gene, CDR1 is SEHNR and CDR2 is FQNEAQ (reference sequence). This CDR3 is CASSINTDTQYF. For the CDR3, the DNA is TGTGCCAGCAGCATAAACACAGATACGCAGTATTTT.

This clonotype has just a few counts. The chain employs TRBV6-2 or TRBV6-3 and TRBJ2-2; D is unresolved. The CDR3 consists of 14 residues. The germline gives CDR1 MNHEY, CDR2 SVGEGT. Between the trimmed V and J ends, which lost 5 bases and 4 bases, there was a span of 11 bases. DNA of the CDR3: TGTGCCAGCAGTCTAGGGTCGGGCACCGGGGAGCTGTTTTTT. Protein: CASSLGSGTGELFF.

This clonotype was picked up a small number of times. Germline and junction disagree at one end, which may indicate a read error. The rearrangement uses TRBV3-1 and TRBJ1-2; 9 nucleotides agree with TRBD1. CDR3 size: 16 residues. Germline V gene data show CDR1 as LGHDT and CDR2 as YNNKEL (reference sequence). DNA for the CDR3: TGTGCCAGCAGCCAAGCCTGGGACAGGGCGAACTATGGCTACGCCTTC. It specifies CASSQAWDRANYGYAF.

The chain is built from TRBV4-2 and TRBJ2-7; tentative D call: TRBD2 (6 bases). V lost 0 bases to trimming and J lost 3 bases, with 12 bases between them. This CDR3 has 15 residues. Germline assignment: CDR1 LGHNA and CDR2 YNFKEQ. For the CDR3, the DNA is TGTGCCAGCAGCCAAGAATCGGGACTCTACTACGAGCAGTACTTC. Amino acids: CASSQESGLYYEQYF.

This clonotype was counted ten times or more. The V gene is TRBV28, the J gene TRBJ2-5; TRBD1 matches 7 bases. Trimming took 8 bases from V and 4 from J; bases not matched to a gene: 10. The CDR3 sequence is 14 residues long. From germline, CDR1 is MDHEN and CDR2 SYDVKM. The chain's CDR3 is CASLGYRGPETQYF. The DNA of the CDR3 is TGTGCCAGCCTAGGGTACAGGGGCCCAGAGACCCAGTACTTC. The full variable domain, its missing parts supplied by reference TRBV28 and TRBJ2-5, is DVKVTQSSRYLVKRTGEKVFLECVQDMDHENMFWYRQDPGLGLRLIYFSYDVKMKEKGDIPEGYSVSREKKERFSLILESASTNQTSMYLCASLGYRGPETQYFGPGTRLLVL.

Notes on this clonotype: As the CDR3 is not closed by the conserved phenylalanine or tryptophan, this likely results from a read error. The chain combines TRBV7-2 with TRBJ2-5, with 7 bases that match TRBD1. This CDR3 region has 16 residues. The V gene's germline CDR1 is SGHTA and CDR2 FQGNSA. V shed 0 bases and J 5 bases; nucleotides not matched to a gene: 9. The CDR3 bases are TGTGCCAGCAGCTTAGCGTTTGGGTTCAGGGGGGAGACCCAGTACTCC. Translation: CASSLAFGFRGETQYS.

The chain is built from TRBV20-1 and TRBJ1-4; maybe TRBD1 (5 bases). V was shortened by 0 bases and J by 4 bases, with 9 bases between the two germline ends. Looked up from germline, CDR1 is DFQATT and CDR2 is SNEGSKA (reference sequence). The CDR3 extends over 14 amino acids. The CDR3 DNA reads TGCAGTGCTAGAGATCTCGACAGTAATGAAAAACTGTTTTTT. This encodes CSARDLDSNEKLFF.

Here the CDR3 reads CAISQGAVNTEAFF. The CDR3 bases are TGTGCCATCAGTCAGGGGGCGGTGAACACTGAAGCTTTCTTT. The rearrangement uses TRBV10-3 and TRBJ1-1, with 8 bases lining up with TRBD1. From germline, CDR1 is ENHRY and CDR2 SYGVKD. The V segment lost 5 bases and the J segment 0 bases; nucleotides outside the gene matches: 2. The CDR3 loop spans 14 amino acids.

The chain uses TRBV28 and TRBJ1-5, with 12 bases fitting TRBD1. The J segment lost 7 bases and the V segment lost 2 bases, leaving 3 bases of the junction unmatched. From germline, CDR1 is MDHEN and CDR2 SYDVKM. CDR3 length: 15 amino acids. For the CDR3, the DNA is TGTGCCAGCAGTTTAGGGGGACAGGGGGCGCAGCCCCAGCATTTT. It encodes CASSLGGQGAQPQHF.

This sequence joins TRBV29-1 and TRBJ2-1, with TRBD2 identical over 7 bases. The germline V gene has CDR1 SQVTM and CDR2 ANQGSEA. The trim removed 2 bases at V and 12 bases at J, leaving 10 bases unmatched. The CDR3 spans 13 residues. This CDR3 is CSVERDLTSAQFF. CDR3 sequence (DNA): TGCAGCGTTGAAAGGGACTTAACTAGCGCGCAGTTCTTC.

The chain employs TRBV9 and TRBJ1-1; tentatively, D is TRBD1 (6 bases). The CDR3 loop spans 14 amino acids. CDR1 is SGDLS and CDR2 is YYNGEE in the germline V gene. The germline V and J ends were trimmed by 3 bases and 0 bases, with 9 bases remaining between them. CDR3 residues: CASSANRVNTEAFF. The CDR3, as DNA: TGTGCCAGCAGCGCAAACAGGGTGAACACTGAAGCTTTCTTT.

V and J are TRBV27 and TRBJ2-7; D is unclear. The CDR3 loop spans 14 amino acids. The germline V gene encodes CDR1 MNHEY and CDR2 SMNVEV (reference sequence). With 2 bases removed from V and 2 bases from J, the gap between germline ends came to 10 bases. CDR3 sequence reads: CASSLMATAYEQYF. CDR3 sequence (DNA): TGTGCCAGCAGTTTAATGGCTACCGCCTACGAGCAGTACTTC.

The rearrangement joins TRBV12-3 or TRBV12-4 to TRBJ1-4; D not certain. Trimming cost V 5 bases and J 0 bases, with 16 bases left between them. The CDR3 consists of 17 residues. CDR3 residues: CASSPGSYPATNEKLFF. DNA of the CDR3: TGTGCCAGCAGTCCCGGATCCTATCCTGCAACTAATGAAAAACTGTTTTTT.

Turning to this clonotype: A read error may produce the germline difference seen at one junction end. The genes are TRBV6-2 or TRBV6-3 and TRBJ2-3, with 11 bases fitting TRBD2. This CDR3 spans 20 amino acids. Germline V gene sequence: CDR1 MNHEY, CDR2 SVGEGT. DNA for the CDR3: TGTGCCAGCAGTCCGTGGACGGACCAATCCGGGACTAGCGGTCAAGATACGCAGTGTTTT. Translated: CASSPWTDQSGTSGQDTQCF.

The sample holds a few counts of this clonotype. This sequence joins TRBV29-1 and TRBJ1-2; D unclear. From germline, CDR1 is SQVTM and CDR2 ANQGSEA. Trimming removed 7 bases at V and 0 bases at J, with 9 bases between. This CDR3 contains 12 residues. CDR3 sequence (DNA): TGCAGCGCTCCTGAGACTAACTATGGCTACACCTTC. Amino acid sequence: CSAPETNYGYTF.

J is TRBJ2-5 and V is TRBV25-1; a possible D gene is TRBD2 (7 bases). The DNA matches TRBJ2-7 better at its end, which makes the J call doubtful. The germline CDR1 and CDR2 sequences are MGHDK and SYGVNS. CDR3 length equals 14 residues. The CDR3 sequence: CASSWGGQNYEQYF. The CDR3 DNA reads as TGTGCCAGCAGTTGGGGGGGGCAAAACTACGAGCAGTACTTC.

The rearrangement joins TRBV9 to TRBJ1-2; possibly TRBD1 for D (6 bases). The CDR3 is 12 residues long. V was pared by 3 bases and J by 5 bases, with 8 bases between. CDR1 is SGDLS, CDR2 YYNGEE, per germline. Written as DNA, the CDR3 is TGTGCCAGCAGCGCGGGGACATATGGCTACACCTTC. Translating gives CASSAGTYGYTF.

V usage is TRBV14 and J usage is TRBJ1-2, with D possibly matching TRBD1 (5 bases). Germline CDR1 is SGHDN and CDR2 is FVKESK. V gave up 4 bases and J gave up 3 bases, with 15 bases separating them. This CDR3 has 15 residues. The CDR3 region has the DNA TGTGCCAGCAGCCCCCCGGGGCTTAGATACTATGGCTACACCTTC. Translated, it gives CASSPPGLRYYGYTF.

There are a few counts of this clonotype. This chain uses TRBV7-2 with TRBJ2-3, with a tentative D call TRBD1 (6 bases). V was trimmed by 2 bases and J by 2 bases, leaving 8 bases between them. Germline lookup yields CDR1 SGHTA and CDR2 FQGNSA. The CDR3 is 14 amino acids. CDR3 sequence: CASSLNRATDTQYF. Written as DNA, the CDR3 is TGTGCCAGCAGCTTAAACAGGGCCACAGATACGCAGTATTTT.

The chain uses TRBV11-3 and TRBJ2-5; D not certain. V lost 5 bases and J lost 1, with 14 bases in between. The CDR3 has 15 amino acids. CDR1 is SGHNT and CDR2 is YENEEA in the germline V gene. DNA for the CDR3: TGTGCCAGCAGCAGGGCCCCAACCTTCCAAGAGACCCAGTACTTC. It encodes CASSRAPTFQETQYF.

This clonotype was seen a few times. The rearrangement joins TRBV20-1 to TRBJ2-5; 9 bases are shared with TRBD1. V trimming: 2 bases; J trimming: 0 bases; junction bases outside the gene matches: 4. The CDR3 sequence is 15 residues long. In germline, CDR1 is DFQATT, CDR2 SNEGSKA (reference sequence). The CDR3 spells CSARTGGPYQETQYF. For the CDR3, the DNA is TGCAGTGCTAGAACAGGGGGCCCGTACCAAGAGACCCAGTACTTC.